This TCR beta chain was captured in a study of control samples from healthy donors and cancer patients. Clones were read by immunoSEQ multiplex PCR, and TCRdb kept only the in-frame ones, dropping some. The profile shows around 94,000 clones, 92% of them singletons. This CDR3 comprises 12 residues. Trimming took 5 bases from V and 4 from J, leaving 8 bases between them. Germline V gene lookup returns CDR1 SGHAT and CDR2 FQNNGV. Material: blood. The sequence came from a young woman in good health. The genes are TRBV11-2 and TRBJ1-1; D unclear. This CDR3 is CASSRLGTEAFF. DNA for the CDR3: TGTGCCAGCAGCCGTCTAGGCACTGAAGCTTTCTTT.